A single sample is the source of the 9 T cell receptor beta chains below, sequenced in a study of blood T cells in healthy people across ages. Using a J-beta primer mix together with a sample-barcoded 5' primer, a second PCR was run for roughly 6 to 12 cycles. TCRdb processed the 5' RACE reads anew with MiXCR; each CDR3 protein has one entry. The sample has some 1 million distinct CDR3 sequences; more than 40% are singletons. The sample consisted of blood. These receptors originate from a woman aged 60-75 years in good health.

The chain recombines TRBV2 with TRBJ2-1; D is uncertain. This CDR3 spans 12 amino acids. Germline V CDR1 and CDR2: SNHLY, FYNNEI. Trimming took 6 bases from V and 6 from J, leaving 9 bases between them. CDR3 in DNA: TGTGCCAGCAGAAGAGACGGCAATGAGCAGTTCTTC. This codes for CASRRDGNEQFF.

With respect to this clonotype: Compared with germline, one end of the junction differs, possibly owing to a read error. The chain is built from TRBV6-6 and TRBJ1-6; D is perhaps TRBD1 (6 bases). This CDR3 spans 14 amino acids. CDR1 is MNHNY and CDR2 is SVGAGI in the germline V gene (reference sequence). The CDR3 nucleotides are TGTGCCAGCAGTTACACGACAGGAGGATCACCCCCCCACTTT. Its protein is CASSYTTGGSPPHF.

The chain joins TRBV27 to TRBJ2-7, with a tentative D call TRBD1 (5 bases). Germline CDR1 reads MNHEY; CDR2 reads SMNVEV (reference sequence). The ends were cut back, 9 bases at V and 5 bases at J, with 20 bases in the middle. The CDR3 is 14 residues long. The CDR3 nucleotides are TGTGCCAGTTTCCCCACCGGCAGGGTCGACGAGCAGTACTTC. This translates into CASFPTGRVDEQYF.

The table lists this clonotype with a few counts. The chain carries TRBV27 and TRBJ2-7; 8 bases are a match to TRBD2. This CDR3 is built from 14 residues. V dropped 5 bases and J dropped 3; count of bases not matched to a gene: 6. Looked up from germline, CDR1 is MNHEY and CDR2 is SMNVEV (reference sequence). The CDR3, as DNA: TGTGCCAGCAGTACCGACGGGACTAGCTACGAGCAGTACTTC. This sequence encodes CASSTDGTSYEQYF.

This clonotype was counted ten times or more. An end of the junction differs from the germline gene, which may be a read error. The chain's CDR3 is CASSRDRGYEQYF. CDR3 DNA sequence: TGTGCCAGCAGTCGGGACAGGGGCTACGAGCAGTACTTC. The gene calls are TRBV5-1 and TRBJ2-7, with 10 positions matching TRBD1. Germline V gives CDR1 SGHRS, CDR2 YFSETQ. The CDR3 has 13 amino acids. The whole variable domain, filled in from reference TRBV5-1 and TRBJ2-7, reads KAGVTQTPRYLIKTRGQQVTLSCSPISGHRSVSWYQQTPGQGLQFLFEYFSETQRNKGNFPGRFSGRQFSNSRSEMNVSTLELGDSALYLCASSRDRGYEQYFGPGTRLTVT.

The gene calls are TRBV9 and TRBJ2-3, with 12 bases aligning to TRBD2. Losses at the gene ends were 3 bases for V and 7 bases for J; bases not matched to a gene: 6. Per the germline V gene, CDR1 is SGDLS and CDR2 is YYNGEE. The CDR3 has 15 amino acids. CDR3 region: CASSAGLAGTNTQYF. CDR3 in DNA: TGTGCCAGCAGCGCGGGACTAGCGGGTACGAATACGCAGTATTTT.

This clonotype has a single count. The genes are TRBV4-1 and TRBJ1-4; 7 nucleotides line up with TRBD1. The CDR3 loop spans 15 amino acids. V was clipped by 1 base and J by 13 bases; unmatched bases: 12. CDR1 and CDR2 from the germline V gene are MGHRA and YSYEKL. As DNA, the CDR3 is TGCGCCAGCAGCCAAGGACAGGGAGCAAAAGGAAGACTGTTTTTT. Translating it yields CASSQGQGAKGRLFF.

This chain connects TRBV6-2 or TRBV6-3 to TRBJ2-1, with D possibly TRBD1 on 5 matching bases. Deletions cut 5 bases from V and 5 bases from J, with 16 bases between. Germline V gene lookup returns CDR1 MNHEY and CDR2 SVGEGT. The CDR3 spans 15 residues. Here the CDR3 reads CASSDNAGINNEQFF. As DNA, the CDR3 is TGTGCCAGCAGTGACAACGCAGGGATCAACAATGAGCAGTTCTTC.

This chain links TRBV5-8 with TRBJ2-7; 10 nucleotides line up with TRBD2. The V gene end was trimmed by 4 bases and the J gene end by 1 base; junction bases not matched to a gene: 8. The CDR3 is 16 amino acids. Germline values: CDR1 SGHTS, CDR2 YDEGEE. This CDR3 is CASSLFPSGSSYEQYF. CDR3 nucleotide sequence: TGTGCCAGCAGCCTTTTTCCTAGCGGGAGTTCCTACGAGCAGTACTTC.